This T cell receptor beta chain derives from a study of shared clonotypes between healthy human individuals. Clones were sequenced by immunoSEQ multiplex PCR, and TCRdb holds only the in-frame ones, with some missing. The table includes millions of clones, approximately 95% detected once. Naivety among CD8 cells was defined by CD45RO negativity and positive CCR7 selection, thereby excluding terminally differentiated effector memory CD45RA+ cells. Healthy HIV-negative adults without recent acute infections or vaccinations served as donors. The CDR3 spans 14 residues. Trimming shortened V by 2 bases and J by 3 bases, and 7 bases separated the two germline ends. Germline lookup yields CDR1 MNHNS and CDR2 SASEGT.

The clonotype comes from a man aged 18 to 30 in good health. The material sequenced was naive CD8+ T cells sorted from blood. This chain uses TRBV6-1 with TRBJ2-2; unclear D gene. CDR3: CASSEITYTGELFF. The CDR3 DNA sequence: TGTGCCAGCAGTGAAATTACTTACACCGGGGAGCTGTTTTTT.